This entry describes one T cell receptor (beta chain). Produced via immunoSEQ multiplex PCR; TCRdb's table is partial and in-frame only. The sample holds tens of thousands of clones; 80% to 90% are singletons and the top ten take roughly 4.9%. The data were obtained in a study of T cell changes during pregnancy in multiple sclerosis. Germline CDR1 and CDR2: LNHDA and SQIVND (reference sequence). J lost 4 bases, V lost 3 bases, and 6 bases had no gene match. CDR3 length: 16 amino acids. This receptor was taken from a female donor in good health, enrolled as a control in a pregnancy study. The material sequenced was peripheral blood, taken in the first trimester of pregnancy. This chain joins TRBV19 and TRBJ1-5; TRBD1 agrees at 10 bases. The CDR3 region is CASSILTGGLNQPQHF. The CDR3 region has the DNA TGTGCCAGTAGTATTCTGACAGGGGGCCTTAATCAGCCCCAGCATTTT.